The 28 T cell receptor beta chains presented below share a single source sample, sequenced in a study of graft-versus-host responses after intestinal transplantation. Profiling relied on immunoSEQ multiplex PCR, and the TCRdb table lists in-frame clones only, not all of them. The sample carries over 70,000 clones, less than 90% recorded once. The antigens of these receptors remain unknown. This material consisted of unstimulated CD8+ T cells sorted from spleen or lymph node cells, taken before intestinal transplant. Receptors originate from a human donor who received an intestinal transplant.

This clone was counted a few times. The J gene is TRBJ2-5, the V gene TRBV4-1; D may be TRBD1 (6 bases). From germline, CDR1 is MGHRA and CDR2 YSYEKL. V was clipped by 0 bases and J by 2 bases, with 7 bases between them. The CDR3 extends over 14 amino acids. The CDR3 bases are TGCGCCAGCAGCCAAGACAGGGGTCAAGAGACCCAGTACTTC. The encoded protein is CASSQDRGQETQYF.

The gene calls are TRBV5-1 and TRBJ2-3; 10 bases agree with TRBD2. CDR1 and CDR2 (germline): SGHRS, YFSETQ. CDR3 length equals 19 residues. The ends lost 3 bases at V and 5 bases at J; junction bases unmatched: 18. The CDR3 loop reads CASSSGGVSGRPDGDTQYF. DNA for the CDR3: TGCGCCAGCAGCTCTGGGGGTGTTAGCGGGAGGCCGGATGGAGATACGCAGTATTTT.

J is TRBJ1-2 and V is TRBV6-5, with a tentative D call TRBD1 (6 bases). CDR1 is MNHEY and CDR2 is SVGAGI in the germline V gene. The CDR3 extends over 13 amino acids. V lost 3 bases, J lost 6 bases, and 11 bases lay in between. In DNA form, the CDR3 reads TGTGCCAGCAGTTATCTGTCAGGGGATGGCTACACCTTC. Its protein is CASSYLSGDGYTF.

This chain connects TRBV7-3 to TRBJ1-1, with TRBD1 identical over 8 bases. Looked up from germline, CDR1 is SGHTA and CDR2 is FQGTGA. The CDR3 spans 15 residues. With 0 bases clipped from V and 4 bases from J, the junction kept 4 bases outside the gene matches. CDR3 nucleotide sequence: TGTGCCAGCAGCTTAACGCCCACAGGGGGCACTGAAGCTTTCTTT. Translation: CASSLTPTGGTEAFF.

The chain uses TRBV2 and TRBJ1-6, with TRBD1 matching 8 bases. The CDR3 is 16 residues long. The J segment lost 0 bases and the V segment lost 7 bases, leaving 5 bases of the junction unmatched. Germline CDR1 and CDR2: SNHLY and FYNNEI. The CDR3 here is CASTWTGSSYNSPLHF. The CDR3 DNA is TGTGCCAGCACTTGGACAGGGAGCTCCTATAATTCACCCCTCCACTTT.

This rearrangement joins TRBV6-1 to TRBJ2-3; D might be TRBD1 (5 bases). CDR3 length equals 14 residues. CDR1 is MNHNS and CDR2 is SASEGT in the germline V gene. Between the trimmed V and J ends, which lost 4 bases and 5 bases, there was a span of 13 bases. The CDR3 reads CASSAPSQGDTQYF. As DNA, the CDR3 is TGTGCCAGCAGTGCCCCTAGTCAGGGAGATACGCAGTATTTT.

In this sample, this clone turned up once. This sequence joins TRBV11-2 and TRBJ1-1; no reliable D call. CDR1 and CDR2 from the germline V gene are SGHAT and FQNNGV. The germline V and J ends were trimmed by 1 base and 6 bases, with 9 bases remaining between them. This CDR3 contains 13 residues. The CDR3 DNA is TGTGCCAGCAGCTTAGGAGGTGGTTCTGAAGCTTTCTTT. It is translated as CASSLGGGSEAFF. Variable domain in full (rest from reference TRBV11-2 and TRBJ1-1): EAGVAQSPRYKIIEKRQSVAFWCNPISGHATLYWYQQILGQGPKLLIQFQNNGVVDDSQLPKDRFSAERLKGVDSTLKIQPAKLEDSAVYLCASSLGGGSEAFFGQGTRLTVV.

The rearrangement joins TRBV7-9 to TRBJ2-7; TRBD1 agrees at 7 bases. J gave up 6 bases and V 5 bases, and 13 bases lay outside the gene matches. Germline loops: CDR1 SEHNR, CDR2 FQNEAQ (reference sequence). The CDR3 totals 15 residues. The CDR3 reads CASSHARQGPTEQYF. CDR3 bases: TGTGCCAGCAGCCATGCTCGACAGGGCCCCACCGAGCAGTACTTC.

The chain uses TRBV7-9 and TRBJ2-7, with 10 positions matching TRBD1. The germline CDR1 and CDR2 sequences are SEHNR and FQNEAQ (reference sequence). CDR3 length: 15 residues. Trimming removed 5 bases from V and 4 bases from J; junction bases left unmatched: 8. The CDR3 protein is CASSPGQGSVYEQYF. The CDR3 DNA follows: TGTGCCAGCAGCCCGGGACAGGGGTCGGTATACGAGCAGTACTTC.

This sequence joins TRBV7-3 and TRBJ2-7, with TRBD1 as a possible D gene (6 bases). Deletions cut 4 bases from V and 6 bases from J, with 13 bases between. The length of the CDR3 is 13 residues. Germline V gives CDR1 SGHTA, CDR2 FQGTGA. The CDR3 is CASSSSQGREQYF. CDR3 DNA sequence: TGTGCCAGCAGCTCCTCACAGGGCCGCGAGCAGTACTTC.

V and J are TRBV28 and TRBJ2-3; D is unclear. Germline CDR1 MDHEN, CDR2 SYDVKM. The CDR3 length is 13 residues. V lost 2 bases, J lost 4 bases, and 7 bases lay in between. The CDR3 DNA sequence: TGTGCCAGCAGTTTAGAGTGGCCAGATACGCAGTATTTT. Amino acid sequence: CASSLEWPDTQYF. Full variable domain (remainder filled in from reference TRBV28 and TRBJ2-3): DVKVTQSSRYLVKRTGEKVFLECVQDMDHENMFWYRQDPGLGLRLIYFSYDVKMKEKGDIPEGYSVSREKKERFSLILESASTNQTSMYLCASSLEWPDTQYFGPGTRLTVL.

V usage is TRBV6-5 and J usage is TRBJ1-1; maybe TRBD1 (5 bases). Germline lookup yields CDR1 MNHEY and CDR2 SVGAGI. There are 15 residues in the CDR3. Trimming removed 0 bases at V and 0 bases at J, with 8 bases between. CDR3 DNA: TGTGCCAGCAGTTACTCAGGGGATATGAACACTGAAGCTTTCTTT. Translating it yields CASSYSGDMNTEAFF.

The genes are TRBV11-1 and TRBJ2-2; D is ambiguous. Trimming removed 4 bases at V and 8 bases at J, with 8 bases between. Germline V CDR1 and CDR2: SGHAT, FQDESV (reference sequence). This CDR3 contains 12 residues. The CDR3 bases are TGTGCCAGCAGCTCTTTCACAGGGGAGCTGTTTTTT. Amino acid sequence: CASSSFTGELFF.

V is TRBV5-1 and J is TRBJ2-2; 7 bases are a match to TRBD1. The CDR3 has 14 amino acids. CDR1 is SGHRS and CDR2 is YFSETQ in the germline V gene. V shed 7 bases, J shed 2 bases, and the junction held 5 bases outside the gene matches. The CDR3 sequence: CASGDSANTGELFF. CDR3 coding DNA: TGCGCCAGCGGGGACAGCGCCAACACCGGGGAGCTGTTTTTT.

This clone was counted a few times. CDR3 sequence: CASSMAGEETQYF. The CDR3, as DNA: TGCGCCAGCAGTATGGCGGGGGAAGAGACCCAGTACTTC. The chain carries TRBV10-1 and TRBJ2-5, with 7 bases aligning to TRBD2. CDR3 length: 13 residues. Per the germline V gene, CDR1 is WNHNN and CDR2 is SYGVQD (reference sequence). With V trimmed by 5 bases and J by 3 bases, 3 bases remained unmatched.

J is TRBJ2-7 and V is TRBV2; TRBD2 matches 12 bases. The germline V gene has CDR1 SNHLY and CDR2 FYNNEI. V was pared by 6 bases and J by 0 bases, with 9 bases of the junction left unmatched. This CDR3 is 17 amino acids long. For the CDR3, the DNA is TGTGCCAGCAGCAACGCCCGACTAGCGGGGGACTCCTACGAGCAGTACTTC. Translation: CASSNARLAGDSYEQYF.

A few counts support this clone. CDR3 sequence (DNA): TGTGCCAGCAGCCACCGGGACAGGAACTACGAGCAGTACTTC. Protein: CASSHRDRNYEQYF. The rearrangement uses TRBV7-9 and TRBJ2-7, with TRBD1 identical over 8 bases. V was pared by 5 bases and J by 3 bases, with 6 bases of the junction left unmatched. CDR1 and CDR2 from the germline V gene are SEHNR and FQNEAQ (reference sequence). The CDR3 is made up of 14 amino acids.

This rearrangement joins TRBV11-3 to TRBJ2-7; 14 positions match TRBD2. With 5 bases clipped from V and 5 bases from J, the junction kept 5 bases outside the gene matches. Germline assignment: CDR1 SGHNT and CDR2 YENEEA. The CDR3 consists of 15 residues. The chain's CDR3 is CASSPTGLAGDEQYF. In DNA form, the CDR3 reads TGTGCCAGCAGCCCGACGGGACTAGCGGGAGACGAGCAGTACTTC.

V and J are TRBV7-3 and TRBJ1-4; D is undetermined. CDR1 SGHTA and CDR2 FQGTGA come from the germline V gene. The ends were cut back, 6 bases at V and 0 bases at J, with 23 bases in the middle. CDR3 length equals 19 residues. The CDR3 DNA reads TGTGCCAGCAGTTACGCAAAATCGCTATACTGCTCAACTAATGAAAAACTGTTTTTT. Its protein product is CASSYAKSLYCSTNEKLFF. The full variable domain, completed using reference TRBV7-3 and TRBJ1-4, is GAGVSQTPSNKVTEKGKYVELRCDPISGHTALYWYRQSLGQGPEFLIYFQGTGAADDSGLPNDRFFAVRPEGSVSTLKIQRTERGDSAVYLCASSYAKSLYCSTNEKLFFGSGTQLSVL.

The CDR3 DNA is TGTGCCAGCAGTTTGTGGGCGGGGGGGCAGAATTTAGCCAAAAACATTCAGTACTTC. It specifies CASSLWAGGQNLAKNIQYF. The chain uses TRBV27 and TRBJ2-4, with TRBD2 matching over 9 bases. The CDR3 totals 19 residues. The junction had 12 bases not matched to a gene; V was cut back by 3 bases and J by 0 bases. Germline V gene lookup returns CDR1 MNHEY and CDR2 SMNVEV (reference sequence).

The chain uses TRBV27 and TRBJ2-7, with D tentatively TRBD2 (7 bases). Germline lookup yields CDR1 MNHEY and CDR2 SMNVEV (reference sequence). The ends were cut back, 2 bases at V and 1 base at J, with 9 bases in the middle. The CDR3 consists of 14 residues. The CDR3 protein is CASSLRGASYEQYF. CDR3 DNA sequence: TGTGCCAGCAGTTTACGGGGGGCTTCCTACGAGCAGTACTTC.

The V gene is TRBV13, the J gene TRBJ2-3, with TRBD2 identical over 8 bases. J gave up 5 bases and V 7 bases, and 5 bases lay outside the gene matches. Germline V gene lookup returns CDR1 PRHDT and CDR2 FYEKMQ (reference sequence). The CDR3 contains 13 residues. The CDR3 bases are TGTGCCAGCAACTCCCGGGGGGGAGATACGCAGTATTTT. Translating it yields CASNSRGGDTQYF. The complete variable domain, with remaining parts taken from reference TRBV13 and TRBJ2-3, reads AAGVIQSPRHLIKEKRETATLKCYPIPRHDTVYWYQQGPGQDPQFLISFYEKMQSDKGSIPDRFSAQQFSDYHSELNMSSLELGDSALYFCASNSRGGDTQYFGPGTRLTVL.

The chain couples TRBV9 to TRBJ2-1; 7 bases agree with TRBD2. This CDR3 spans 16 amino acids. Germline V gives CDR1 SGDLS, CDR2 YYNGEE. Germline trimming cut 0 bases from V and 5 bases from J; bases unmatched to any gene: 8. CDR3 region: CASSVERAGINNEQFF. The CDR3 DNA follows: TGTGCCAGCAGCGTAGAAAGAGCGGGGATAAACAATGAGCAGTTCTTC.

The chain has TRBV2 and TRBJ2-3; D may be TRBD2 (6 bases). In germline, CDR1 is SNHLY, CDR2 FYNNEI. Trimming shortened V by 4 bases and J by 1 base, and 12 bases separated the two germline ends. The CDR3 is 15 residues long. CDR3 protein: CASSGRGCGTDTQYF. For the CDR3, the DNA is TGTGCCAGCAGTGGCCGGGGGTGTGGCACAGATACGCAGTATTTT.

This clone has just one count. The rearrangement uses TRBV27 and TRBJ2-2; no reliable D call. Deletions cut 3 bases from V and 1 base from J, with 6 bases between. This CDR3 spans 14 amino acids. Germline CDR1 reads MNHEY; CDR2 reads SMNVEV (reference sequence). The CDR3 nucleotides are TGTGCCAGCAGTTTCGGTGGGAACACCGGGGAGCTGTTTTTT. This encodes CASSFGGNTGELFF.

The chain is built from TRBV4-2 and TRBJ1-2; no clear D. Trimming shortened V by 0 bases and J by 0 bases, and 14 bases separated the two germline ends. The CDR3 sequence is 17 residues long. Germline CDR1 reads LGHNA; CDR2 reads YNFKEQ. CDR3 coding DNA: TGTGCCAGCAGCCAAGATGATACCTACTATACTAACTATGGCTACACCTTC. Protein product: CASSQDDTYYTNYGYTF.

The chain couples TRBV5-6 to TRBJ1-1; D call uncertain. The CDR3 has 15 residues. Trimming left V 7 bases short and J 0 bases short, with 16 bases between. CDR1 and CDR2 from the germline V gene are SGHDT and YYEEEE. In DNA form, the CDR3 reads TGTGCCAGCCAATCTTTATATGGAATGAACACTGAAGCTTTCTTT. This encodes CASQSLYGMNTEAFF.

This chain connects TRBV6-1 to TRBJ2-1, with D uncertain. Trimming stripped 3 bases from V and 10 bases from J, with 13 bases between. This CDR3 comprises 13 residues. Germline assignment: CDR1 MNHNS and CDR2 SASEGT. CDR3 DNA sequence: TGTGCCAGCAGTGAGACTCGCTCCAGGGAGCAGTTCTTC. Its protein product is CASSETRSREQFF.